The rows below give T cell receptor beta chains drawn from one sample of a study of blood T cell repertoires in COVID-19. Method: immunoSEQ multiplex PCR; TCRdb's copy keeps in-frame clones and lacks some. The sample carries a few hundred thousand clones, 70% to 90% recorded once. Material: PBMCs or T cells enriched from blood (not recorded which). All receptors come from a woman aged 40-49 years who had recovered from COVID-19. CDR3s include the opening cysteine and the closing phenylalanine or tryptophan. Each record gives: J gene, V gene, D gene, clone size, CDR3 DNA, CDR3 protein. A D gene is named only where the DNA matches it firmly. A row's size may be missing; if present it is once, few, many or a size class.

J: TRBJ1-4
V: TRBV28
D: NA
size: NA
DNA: TGTGCCAGCAAATTAGCAGGGATTGAGGAAAAACTGTTTTTT
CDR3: CASKLAGIEEKLFF

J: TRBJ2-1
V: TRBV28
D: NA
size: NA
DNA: TGTGCCAGCCGATTCAACGGGAGAAATGGGCAGTTCTTC
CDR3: CASRFNGRNGQFF

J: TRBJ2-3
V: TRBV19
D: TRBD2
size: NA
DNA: TGTGCCAGTAGTATAGGAGCTAGCGGGAGCACAGATACGCAGTATTTT
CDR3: CASSIGASGSTDTQYF

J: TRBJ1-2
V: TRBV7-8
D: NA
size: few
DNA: TGTGCCAGCAGCTTAGACACAGGGTTGGGTGGCTACACCTTC
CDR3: CASSLDTGLGGYTF

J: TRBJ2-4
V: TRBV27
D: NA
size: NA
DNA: TGTGCCAGCAGTTTATCGGTGGGGCTAGCCAAAAACATTCAGTACTTC
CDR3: CASSLSVGLAKNIQYF

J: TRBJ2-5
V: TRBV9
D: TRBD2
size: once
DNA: TGTGCCAGCAGCGTAGGAGGTAGCGGGACCCAAGAGACCCAGTACTTC
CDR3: CASSVGGSGTQETQYF

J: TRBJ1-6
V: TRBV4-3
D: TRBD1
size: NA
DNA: TGCGCCAGCAGCCAAGGTGCCGGGACAGGGGATTCACCCCTCCACTTT
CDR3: CASSQGAGTGDSPLHF

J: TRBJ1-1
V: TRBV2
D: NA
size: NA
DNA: TGTGCCAGTAGGAAGACAGGCTATGTGGGTGAAGCTTTCTTT
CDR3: CASRKTGYVGEAFF

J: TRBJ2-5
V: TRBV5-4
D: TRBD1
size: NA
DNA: TGTGCCAGCAGCTCGATCCGGGACAGGGGGTTACAAGAGACCCAGTACTTC
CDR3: CASSSIRDRGLQETQYF

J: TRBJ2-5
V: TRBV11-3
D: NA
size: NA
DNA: TGTGCCAGCAGCAATAGTGAGGGGACCCAGTACTTC
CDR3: CASSNSEGTQYF

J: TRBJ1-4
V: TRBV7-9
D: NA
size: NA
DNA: TGTGCCAGCAGCTCGGCCAGGGTAGGTCGCGGAAAACTGTTTTTT
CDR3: CASSSARVGRGKLFF

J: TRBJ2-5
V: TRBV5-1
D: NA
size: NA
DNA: TGCGCCAGCAGCTTCGAAGAGACCCAGTACTTC
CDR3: CASSFEETQYF

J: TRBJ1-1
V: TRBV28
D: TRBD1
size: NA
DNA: TGTGCCAGCAGCTTGACAGGGAGCACTGAAGCTTTCTTT
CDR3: CASSLTGSTEAFF

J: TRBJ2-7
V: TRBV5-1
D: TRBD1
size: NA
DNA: TGCGCCAGCAGCTCCGGACAGGGCTACGAGCAGTACTTC
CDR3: CASSSGQGYEQYF

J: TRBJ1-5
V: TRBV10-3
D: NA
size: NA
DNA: TGTGCCATCAGCAGGGATTATAGCAATCAGCCCCAGCATTTT
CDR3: CAISRDYSNQPQHF

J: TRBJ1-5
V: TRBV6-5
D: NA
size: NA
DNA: TGTGCCAGCAGTTTTGACGGGTCAAGGAGGCCCCAGCATTTT
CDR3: CASSFDGSRRPQHF

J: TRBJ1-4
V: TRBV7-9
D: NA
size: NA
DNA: TGTGCCAGCAGCCAGGTTCCGAGGGATGAAAAACTGTTTTTT
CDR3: CASSQVPRDEKLFF

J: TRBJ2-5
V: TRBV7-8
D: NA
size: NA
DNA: TGTGCCAGCAGCCCACAAGACAGTATCCAAGAGACCCAGTACTTC
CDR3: CASSPQDSIQETQYF

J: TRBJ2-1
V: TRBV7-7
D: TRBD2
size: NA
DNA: TGTGCTAGCAGCGTAAGCGGGAGTGGAGGTTCAGCTGAGCAGTTCTTC
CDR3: CASSVSGSGGSAEQFF

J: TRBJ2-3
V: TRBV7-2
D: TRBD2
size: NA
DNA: TGTGCCAGCAGTATGGTACTAGCGGGAGGTACGCAGTATTTT
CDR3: CASSMVLAGGTQYF

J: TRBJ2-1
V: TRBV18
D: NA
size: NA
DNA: TGTGCCAGCTCACCAGTAAGCGCTGAGCAGTTCTTC
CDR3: CASSPVSAEQFF

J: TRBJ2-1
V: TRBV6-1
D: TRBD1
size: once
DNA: TGTGCCAGCAGTGATGACAGGGGGCAGTACAATGAGCAGTTCTTC
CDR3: CASSDDRGQYNEQFF

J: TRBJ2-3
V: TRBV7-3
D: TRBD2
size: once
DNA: TGTGCCAGCAGTCAGCGGGAGCGAGGTACGCAGTATTTT
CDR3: CASSQRERGTQYF

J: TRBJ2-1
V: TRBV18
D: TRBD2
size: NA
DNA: TGTGCCAGCTCACCACCGTACGGTAGTTCGACTAGCGATGAGCAGTTCTTC
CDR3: CASSPPYGSSTSDEQFF

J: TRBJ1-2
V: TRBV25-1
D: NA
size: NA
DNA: TGTGCCAGCAGTGATCCTGGAGAGGTAAACTATGGCTACACCTTC
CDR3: CASSDPGEVNYGYTF

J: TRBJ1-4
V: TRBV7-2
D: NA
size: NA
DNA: TGTGCCAGCAGCCTAGACAGGTTGGACGAAAAACTGTTTTTT
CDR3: CASSLDRLDEKLFF

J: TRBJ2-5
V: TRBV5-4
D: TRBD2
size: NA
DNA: TGTGCCAGCAGCCCCCCGGGACTAGCTTCAGAGACCCAGTACTTC
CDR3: CASSPPGLASETQYF

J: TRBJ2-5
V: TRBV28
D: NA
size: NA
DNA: TGTGCCAGCACTACCCCCCCAGAGACCCAGTACTTC
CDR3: CASTTPPETQYF

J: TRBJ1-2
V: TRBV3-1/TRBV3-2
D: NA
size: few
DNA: TGTGCCAGCAGCCAAGTTTCACAGGGCCCTTATGGCTACACCTTC
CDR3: CASSQVSQGPYGYTF

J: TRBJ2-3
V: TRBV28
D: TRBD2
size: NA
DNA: TGTGCCAGCAGTCCTAGCGGGAACCCAGATACGCAGTATTTT
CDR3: CASSPSGNPDTQYF

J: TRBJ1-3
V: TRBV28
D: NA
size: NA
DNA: TGTGCCAGCACCTATACCAGGGCACACTCTGGAAACACCATATATTTT
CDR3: CASTYTRAHSGNTIYF

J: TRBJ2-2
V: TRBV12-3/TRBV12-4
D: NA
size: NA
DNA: TGTGCCAGCAGTCCCCACATAGGGGAGCTGTTTTTT
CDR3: CASSPHIGELFF

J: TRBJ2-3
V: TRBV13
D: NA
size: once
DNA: TGTGCCAGCAGCCTCGCGAGGACTAGCGACCAGGGGGCCACAGATACGCAGTATTTT
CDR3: CASSLARTSDQGATDTQYF

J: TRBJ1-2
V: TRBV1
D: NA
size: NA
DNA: TGCACCAGCAGCCAATCTTTAGGCCGGGGCACCTTC
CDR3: CTSSQSLGRGTF

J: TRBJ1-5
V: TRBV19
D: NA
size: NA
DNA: TGTGCCAGTAGGGGAGGAGGGACGGTGGACAGCAATCAGCCCCAGCATTTT
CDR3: CASRGGGTVDSNQPQHF

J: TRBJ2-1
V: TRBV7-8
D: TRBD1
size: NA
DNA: TGTGCCAGCGGTAGACAGGGTAGCAAGTTCTTC
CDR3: CASGRQGSKFF

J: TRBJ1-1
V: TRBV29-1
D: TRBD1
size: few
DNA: TGCAGCGCCTTGAACGTGGGACAGGAAATAACTTTCTTT
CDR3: CSALNVGQEITFF

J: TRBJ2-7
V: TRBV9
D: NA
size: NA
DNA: TGTGCCAGCAGCGTAACAGGTCTAGGCTACGAGCAGTACTTC
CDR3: CASSVTGLGYEQYF

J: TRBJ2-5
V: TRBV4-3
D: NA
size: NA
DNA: TGCGCCAGCAGCCAAGAGCGTGAGGAGACCCAGTACTTC
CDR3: CASSQEREETQYF

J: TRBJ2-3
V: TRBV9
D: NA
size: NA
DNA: TGTGCCAGCAGCGTAGAGGTTAGCGAGTCAGATACGCAGTATTTT
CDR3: CASSVEVSESDTQYF

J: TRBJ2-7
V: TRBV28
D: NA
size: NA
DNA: TGTGCCAGCAGTTTTGTCGGGAGCTTGTACGAGCAGTACTTC
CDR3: CASSFVGSLYEQYF

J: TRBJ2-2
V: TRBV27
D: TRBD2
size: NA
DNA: TGTGCCAGCAGGGGAGGGCGCGGCACCGGGGAGCTGTTTTTT
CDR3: CASRGGRGTGELFF

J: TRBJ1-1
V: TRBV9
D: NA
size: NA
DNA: TGTGCCAGCAGCCTCGAGGTGGCGGACACTGAAGCTTTCTTT
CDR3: CASSLEVADTEAFF

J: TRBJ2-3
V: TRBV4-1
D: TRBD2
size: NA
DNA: TGCGCCAGCAGCCCCACGAGCGGGAGTAGAGCAGATACGCAGTATTTT
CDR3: CASSPTSGSRADTQYF

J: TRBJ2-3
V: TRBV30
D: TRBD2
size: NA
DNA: TGTGCCTGGAGCCACCTCAGGGAGCTAGCGGGAGGGCCAGGGACAGATACGCAGTATTTT
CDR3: CAWSHLRELAGGPGTDTQYF

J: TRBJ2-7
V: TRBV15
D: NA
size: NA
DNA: TGTGCCACCAGCAGAGATTTCAACAGCTACGAGCAGTACTTC
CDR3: CATSRDFNSYEQYF

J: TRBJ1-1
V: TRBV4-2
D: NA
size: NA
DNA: TGTGCCAGCAGCCAAAACGCAGGGAGGGGCACTGAAGCTTTCTTT
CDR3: CASSQNAGRGTEAFF

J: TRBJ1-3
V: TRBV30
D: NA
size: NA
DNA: TGTGCCTGGAGTGGGGGGCGCGGCGGAAACACCATATATTTT
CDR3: CAWSGGRGGNTIYF

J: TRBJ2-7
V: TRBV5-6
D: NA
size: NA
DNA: TGTGCCAGCAGCGAGTTTCCAGGGGCCGAGCAGTACTTC
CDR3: CASSEFPGAEQYF

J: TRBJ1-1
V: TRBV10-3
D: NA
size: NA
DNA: TGTGCCATCAGCGCCCAGGAGGGTGAAGCTTTCTTT
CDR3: CAISAQEGEAFF

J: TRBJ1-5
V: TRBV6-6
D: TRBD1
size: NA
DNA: TGTGCCAGCACTTACAGGGGGCCTCAGCCCCAGCATTTT
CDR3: CASTYRGPQPQHF

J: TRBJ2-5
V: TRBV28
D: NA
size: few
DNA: TGTGCCAGCAGTTTTGGTAGTTTGCGAGAGACCCAGTACTTC
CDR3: CASSFGSLRETQYF

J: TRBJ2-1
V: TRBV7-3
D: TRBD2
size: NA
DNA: TGTGCCAGCAGCCTGGCTTCAGCGGGAGGTTACAATGAGCAGTTCTTC
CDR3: CASSLASAGGYNEQFF